This T cell receptor beta chain was retrieved from a study of blood T cell repertoires in COVID-19. Study-wide background: Samples representing acute and convalescent COVID-19 were sourced from the United States, Italy and Spain. From T cells, B-cell-depleted T cells, or PBMCs came the material, which was cDNA or gDNA.

In the original workflow: The authors estimated nucleated cell counts from reference gene primer amplification. Assay: immunoSEQ multiplex PCR; the TCRdb copy retains only in-frame clones and omits some. The V and J calls and the clone size are those of that table, but D and trimming were determined from the DNA. The sample shows approximately 200,000 clones, approximately 80% of them seen only once. The germline V and J ends were trimmed by 5 bases and 1 base, with 18 bases remaining between them. CDR1 SGHDN and CDR2 FVKESK come from the germline V gene. This CDR3 region has 16 residues. Sequencing input: peripheral blood. V gene TRBV14 combines with J gene TRBJ2-7; TRBD1 might be the D (6 bases). This sequence originates from a woman at least 80 years old with acute or convalescent COVID-19. The CDR3 DNA follows: TGTGCCAGCAGCTACCTCCACCAGGGGCCTTCCTACGAGCAGTACTTC. Translating it yields CASSYLHQGPSYEQYF.